A single sample gave rise to the 21 T cell receptor beta chains below, sequenced in a study of CD8 T cells in ankylosing spondylitis. TCRdb re-analysed the 5' RACE reads in MiXCR, keeping a single row per CDR3 protein. The table lists roughly 240,000 distinct CDR3 sequences, 30% to 40% of them singletons. Sequenced material: blood, either unsorted or a sorted T cell fraction (not recorded which). These receptors all stem from a male donor with ankylosing spondylitis or in good health (not recorded which).

The chain has TRBV5-1 and TRBJ2-2; possibly TRBD1 for D (6 bases). Trimming removed 4 bases from V and 1 base from J, with 14 bases in between. The CDR3 totals 16 residues. CDR1 is SGHRS, CDR2 YFSETQ, per germline. The CDR3 spells CASSPETGMNTGELFF. The CDR3 DNA follows: TGCGCCAGCAGCCCGGAAACAGGGATGAACACCGGGGAGCTGTTTTTT.

The chain uses TRBV3-1 and TRBJ2-4; 7 bases line up with TRBD1. The CDR3 contains 11 residues. With V trimmed by 4 bases and J by 12 bases, 3 bases remained unmatched. Germline V gives CDR1 LGHDT, CDR2 YNNKEL (reference sequence). In DNA form, the CDR3 reads TGTGCCAGCAGCCTTAAGGGGGCTCAGTACTTC. This codes for CASSLKGAQYF.

This clonotype was seen only a few times. The chain carries TRBV29-1 and TRBJ2-5; maybe TRBD1 (5 bases). With 4 bases removed from V and 3 bases from J, the gap between germline ends came to 18 bases. CDR1 is SQVTM and CDR2 is ANQGSEA in the germline V gene. The CDR3 has 15 amino acids. The CDR3 coding sequence is TGCAGCGTTGGTCGAGACAGCAGAACTGAAGAGACCCAGTACTTC. Amino acids: CSVGRDSRTEETQYF.

This clonotype was observed a few times. This sequence joins TRBV20-1 and TRBJ2-3; 9 bases match TRBD2. CDR3 length: 15 amino acids. Germline CDR1 and CDR2: DFQATT and SNEGSKA (reference sequence). Unmatched junction bases numbered 11, after V lost 4 bases and J lost 6 bases. CDR3 coding DNA: TGCAGTGCTATCAACCTAGCGGGGCCCGGGGATACGCAGTATTTT. Amino acids: CSAINLAGPGDTQYF.

The chain links TRBV14 to TRBJ2-3; 11 bases line up with TRBD2. Germline CDR1 SGHDN, CDR2 FVKESK. The V and J ends lost 4 bases and 4 bases, in that order; junction bases with no gene match: 7. The CDR3 is made up of 16 amino acids. The CDR3: CASSRNVAGGADTQYF. In DNA, the CDR3 is TGTGCCAGCAGCCGTAACGTAGCGGGGGGGGCAGATACGCAGTATTTT.

The chain combines TRBV12-3 or TRBV12-4 with TRBJ2-2; no reliable D call. The V end was cut by 0 bases, the J end by 2 bases, with 7 bases between. The CDR3 totals 15 residues. This CDR3 is CASSLAASNTGELFF. Here the CDR3 DNA reads TGTGCCAGCAGTTTAGCGGCATCTAACACCGGGGAGCTGTTTTTT.

The CDR3 DNA sequence: TGTGCCAGCAGTTCCAGAGAAAGGGAGCTGTTTTTT. Encoded protein: CASSSRERELFF. The chain is built from TRBV28 and TRBJ2-2; unclear D gene. V was shortened by 4 bases and J by 9 bases, with 9 bases between the two germline ends. The CDR3 loop spans 12 amino acids. Germline CDR1 and CDR2: MDHEN and SYDVKM.

The rearrangement uses TRBV5-1 and TRBJ2-5; unclear D gene. V was cut by 0 bases and J by 2 bases, with 8 bases left in between. CDR3 length: 14 residues. The V gene's germline CDR1 is SGHRS and CDR2 YFSETQ. The CDR3 region has the DNA TGCGCCAGCAGCTTGGCGCTGCTACAAGAGACCCAGTACTTC. It encodes CASSLALLQETQYF.

The rearrangement uses TRBV9 and TRBJ2-6; D tentatively reads TRBD1 or TRBD2 (5 bases each). The CDR3 length is 16 residues. Germline CDR1 is SGDLS and CDR2 is YYNGEE. Trimming took 4 bases from V and 0 from J, leaving 11 bases between them. The CDR3 loop reads CASSWGRLSGANVLTF. The CDR3 coding sequence is TGTGCCAGCAGCTGGGGACGCCTCTCTGGGGCCAACGTCCTGACTTTC. Full variable domain (rest looked up from reference TRBV9 and TRBJ2-6): DSGVTQTPKHLITATGQRVTLRCSPRSGDLSVYWYQQSLDQGLQFLIQYYNGEERAKGNILERFSAQQFPDLHSELNLSSLELGDSALYFCASSWGRLSGANVLTFGAGSRLTVL.

This clonotype was detected only a few times. The V gene is TRBV20-1, the J gene TRBJ2-2; 8 nucleotides line up with TRBD2. Unmatched junction bases numbered 5, after V lost 1 base and J lost 1 base. The CDR3 runs to 16 residues. The germline gives CDR1 DFQATT, CDR2 SNEGSKA (reference sequence). CDR3 loop: CSARVAGGGNTGELFF. The CDR3 DNA follows: TGCAGTGCTAGAGTGGCGGGGGGCGGGAACACCGGGGAGCTGTTTTTT.

V usage is TRBV6-5 and J usage is TRBJ2-3, with D possibly TRBD1 on 5 matching bases. The V end was cut by 0 bases, the J end by 8 bases, with 9 bases between. CDR3 length equals 13 residues. Germline loops: CDR1 MNHEY, CDR2 SVGAGI. CDR3 loop: CASSYSGPATQYF. The CDR3 DNA reads TGTGCCAGCAGTTACTCGGGGCCGGCTACGCAGTATTTT.

The chain joins TRBV4-1 to TRBJ1-4; TRBD1 matches 9 bases. V lost 0 bases to trimming and J lost 5 bases; unmatched junction nucleotides: 4. Germline CDR1 MGHRA, CDR2 YSYEKL. There are 16 residues in the CDR3. CDR3 sequence reads: CASSQDLGTGNEKLFF. The CDR3 DNA is TGCGCCAGCAGCCAAGATCTGGGGACAGGGAATGAAAAACTGTTTTTT.

The chain employs TRBV29-1 and TRBJ1-1, with unresolved D. Germline-derived CDR1 and CDR2 are SQVTM and ANQGSEA. Trimming left V 0 bases short and J 6 bases short, with 14 bases between. This CDR3 is built from 14 residues. CDR3 residues: CSVEDRWKGSEAFF. CDR3 nucleotides: TGCAGCGTTGAAGATCGGTGGAAGGGCTCTGAAGCTTTCTTT.

The genes are TRBV27 and TRBJ1-2, with D hard to call. The CDR3 runs to 14 residues. Germline V lookup: CDR1 MNHEY, CDR2 SMNVEV (reference sequence). V was trimmed by 2 bases and J by 1 base, leaving 8 bases between them. CDR3 DNA sequence: TGTGCCAGCAGTTTAAGAAAGTATAACTATGGCTACACCTTC. Protein: CASSLRKYNYGYTF.

The V and J genes are TRBV20-1 and TRBJ2-7; 10 bases are a match to TRBD2. This CDR3 region has 13 residues. V lost 3 bases, J lost 5 bases, and 4 bases stayed unmatched. Per germline, CDR1 DFQATT and CDR2 SNEGSKA (reference sequence). CDR3 nucleotide sequence: TGCAGTGCTAGTCCTCTAGCGGGGGACGAGCAGTACTTC. Residues: CSASPLAGDEQYF.

This clonotype has just a few counts. This chain links TRBV11-2 with TRBJ2-7, with TRBD2 identical over 7 bases. V was pared by 1 base and J by 1 base, with 4 bases of the junction left unmatched. The length of the CDR3 is 15 residues. Germline CDR1 is SGHAT and CDR2 is FQNNGV. The DNA of the CDR3 is TGTGCCAGCAGCTTAGGTTGGGGGGGGTCCTACGAGCAGTACTTC. The encoded protein is CASSLGWGGSYEQYF. Combining the CDR3 with reference TRBV11-2 and TRBJ2-7 gives the whole variable domain EAGVAQSPRYKIIEKRQSVAFWCNPISGHATLYWYQQILGQGPKLLIQFQNNGVVDDSQLPKDRFSAERLKGVDSTLKIQPAKLEDSAVYLCASSLGWGGSYEQYFGPGTRLTVT.

V and J are TRBV29-1 and TRBJ2-1, with TRBD1 identical over 10 bases. The germline CDR1 and CDR2 sequences are SQVTM and ANQGSEA. V was pared by 4 bases and J by 4 bases, with 7 bases of the junction left unmatched. CDR3 length equals 15 residues. CDR3 nucleotide sequence: TGCAGCGTTGCCCTCCGACAGGGGGCTTACAATGAGCAGTTCTTC. Residues: CSVALRQGAYNEQFF.

The gene calls are TRBV6-5 and TRBJ2-2; maybe TRBD2 (7 bases). V dropped 2 bases and J dropped 4 bases, with 20 bases sitting between them. The CDR3 runs to 18 residues. Germline V gene data show CDR1 as MNHEY and CDR2 as SVGAGI. Written as DNA, the CDR3 is TGTGCCAGCAGTTACCGGGTCGTGGGGGGGCGTCGCACCGGGGAGCTGTTTTTT. Protein sequence: CASSYRVVGGRRTGELFF.

The chain links TRBV20-1 to TRBJ1-5; D is uncertain. V was pared by 6 bases and J by 3 bases, with 15 bases between. Germline assignment: CDR1 DFQATT and CDR2 SNEGSKA (reference sequence). The length of the CDR3 is 14 residues. CDR3 nucleotides: TGCAGTGCCCCGAACGGCCAGTCCAATCAGCCCCAGCATTTT. Encoded protein: CSAPNGQSNQPQHF.

This clonotype came up a few times. The chain uses TRBV7-9 and TRBJ2-7; a possible D gene is TRBD2 (5 bases). CDR3 length equals 13 residues. Germline lookup yields CDR1 SEHNR and CDR2 FQNEAQ (reference sequence). The V and J ends lost 7 bases and 7 bases respectively, with 17 bases between them. CDR3 region: CASTAEAMWEQYF. The DNA of the CDR3 is TGTGCCAGCACGGCGGAGGCGATGTGGGAGCAGTACTTC.

The chain is built from TRBV12-3 or TRBV12-4 and TRBJ2-7; D perhaps matches TRBD1 (6 bases). This CDR3 is built from 13 residues. V was trimmed by 5 bases and J by 6 bases, leaving 14 bases between them. CDR3 bases: TGTGCCAGCAGTCGATCCGGACAGACCGAGCAGTACTTC. Residues: CASSRSGQTEQYF.